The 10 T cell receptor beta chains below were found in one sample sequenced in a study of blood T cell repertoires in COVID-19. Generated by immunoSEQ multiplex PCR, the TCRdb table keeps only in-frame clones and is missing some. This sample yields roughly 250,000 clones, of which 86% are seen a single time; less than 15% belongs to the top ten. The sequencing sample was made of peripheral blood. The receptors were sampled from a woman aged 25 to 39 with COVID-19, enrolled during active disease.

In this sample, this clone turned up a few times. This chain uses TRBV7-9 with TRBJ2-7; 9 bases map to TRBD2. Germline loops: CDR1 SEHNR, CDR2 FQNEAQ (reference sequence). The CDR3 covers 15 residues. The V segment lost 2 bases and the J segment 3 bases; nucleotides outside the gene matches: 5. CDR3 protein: CASSLSVTSGYEQYF. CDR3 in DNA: TGTGCCAGCAGCTTATCTGTGACTAGCGGCTACGAGCAGTACTTC.

The CDR3 DNA sequence: TGTGCCAGCACCACACAGGGGGCAACGAGGCAGTTCTTC. It encodes CASTTQGATRQFF. The chain is built from TRBV6-5 and TRBJ2-1, with TRBD1 matching over 9 bases. Germline CDR1 MNHEY, CDR2 SVGAGI. This CDR3 is built from 13 residues. The ends lost 7 bases at V and 12 bases at J; junction bases unmatched: 10.

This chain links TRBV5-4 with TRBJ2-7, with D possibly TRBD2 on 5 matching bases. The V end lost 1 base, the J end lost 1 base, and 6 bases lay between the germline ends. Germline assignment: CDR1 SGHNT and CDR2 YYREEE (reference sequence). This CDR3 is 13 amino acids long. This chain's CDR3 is CASSLRDSYEQYF. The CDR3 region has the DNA TGTGCCAGCAGCTTGCGGGATTCCTACGAGCAGTACTTC.

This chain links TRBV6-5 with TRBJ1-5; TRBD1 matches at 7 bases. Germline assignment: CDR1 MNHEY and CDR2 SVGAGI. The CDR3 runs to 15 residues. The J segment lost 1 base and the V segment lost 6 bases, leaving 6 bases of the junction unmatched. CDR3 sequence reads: CASRLTGVSNQPQHF. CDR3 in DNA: TGTGCCAGCAGACTCACAGGGGTGAGCAATCAGCCCCAGCATTTT.

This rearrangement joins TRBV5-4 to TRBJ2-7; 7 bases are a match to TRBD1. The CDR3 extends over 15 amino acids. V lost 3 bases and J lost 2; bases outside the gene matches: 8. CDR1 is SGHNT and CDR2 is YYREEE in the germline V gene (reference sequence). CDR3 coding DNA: TGTGCCAGCAGCTCACCTCAGGGGGACACCTACGAGCAGTACTTC. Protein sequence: CASSSPQGDTYEQYF. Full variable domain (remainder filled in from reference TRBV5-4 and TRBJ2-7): ETGVTQSPTHLIKTRGQQVTLRCSSQSGHNTVSWYQQALGQGPQFIFQYYREEENGRGNFPPRFSGLQFPNYSSELNVNALELDDSALYLCASSSPQGDTYEQYFGPGTRLTVT.

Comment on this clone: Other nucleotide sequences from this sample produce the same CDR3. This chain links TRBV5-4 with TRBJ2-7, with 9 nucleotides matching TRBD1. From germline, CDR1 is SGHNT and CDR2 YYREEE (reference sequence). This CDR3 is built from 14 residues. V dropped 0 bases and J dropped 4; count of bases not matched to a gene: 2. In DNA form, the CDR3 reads TGTGCCAGCAGCTTGGGACAGGGGGGTTACGAGCAGTACTTC. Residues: CASSLGQGGYEQYF.

The CDR3 is CASSDSTGPYNEQFF. CDR3 bases: TGTGCCAGCAGTGATTCGACAGGTCCTTACAATGAGCAGTTCTTC. V is TRBV6-4 and J is TRBJ2-1; D might be TRBD1 (6 bases). V lost 3 bases to trimming and J lost 4 bases, with 13 bases between them. The germline V gene encodes CDR1 MRHNA and CDR2 SNTAGT. The CDR3 contains 15 residues.

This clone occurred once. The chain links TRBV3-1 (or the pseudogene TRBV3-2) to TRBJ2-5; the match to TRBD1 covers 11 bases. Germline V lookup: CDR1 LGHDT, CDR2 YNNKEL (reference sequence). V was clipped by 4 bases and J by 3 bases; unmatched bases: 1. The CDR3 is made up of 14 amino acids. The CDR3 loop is CASSRGQGEETQYF. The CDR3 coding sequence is TGTGCCAGCAGCCGGGGACAGGGGGAAGAGACCCAGTACTTC.

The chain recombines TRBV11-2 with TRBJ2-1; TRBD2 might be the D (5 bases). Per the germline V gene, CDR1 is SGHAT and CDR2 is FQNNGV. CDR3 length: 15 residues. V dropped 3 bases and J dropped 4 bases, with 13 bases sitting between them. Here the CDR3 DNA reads TGTGCCAGCAGCTTCTTTTCGGCGGGTTACAATGAGCAGTTCTTC. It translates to CASSFFSAGYNEQFF.

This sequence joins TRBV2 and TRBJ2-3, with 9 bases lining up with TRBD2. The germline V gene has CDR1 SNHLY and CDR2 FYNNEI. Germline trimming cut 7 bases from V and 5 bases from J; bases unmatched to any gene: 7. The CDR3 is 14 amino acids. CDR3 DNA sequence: TGTGCCAGCAATCCTAGCGGGGTTAGAGATACGCAGTATTTT. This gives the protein CASNPSGVRDTQYF.